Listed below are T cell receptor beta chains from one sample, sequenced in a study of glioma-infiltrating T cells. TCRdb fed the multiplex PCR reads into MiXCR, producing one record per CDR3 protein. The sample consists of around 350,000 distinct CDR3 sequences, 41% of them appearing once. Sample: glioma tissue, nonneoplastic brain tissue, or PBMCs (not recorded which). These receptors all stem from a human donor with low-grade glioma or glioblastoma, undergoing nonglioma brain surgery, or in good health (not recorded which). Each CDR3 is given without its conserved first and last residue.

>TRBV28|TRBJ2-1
ASSFVAGTDYNEQF
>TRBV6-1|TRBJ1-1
ASSEGVNTEAF
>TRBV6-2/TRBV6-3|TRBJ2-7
ASRLDNALPLGEQY
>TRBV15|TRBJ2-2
ATSRGLGRGSGELF
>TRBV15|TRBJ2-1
ATSFPAGEIDNEQF
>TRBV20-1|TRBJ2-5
SVGTSGSGRETQY
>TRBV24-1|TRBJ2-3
ATSEGVLTDENWDTQY
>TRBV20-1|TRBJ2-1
SAREVTGSYNEQF
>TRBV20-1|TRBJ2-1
SARDGIAATYNEQF
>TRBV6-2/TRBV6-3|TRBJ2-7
ATTDSWDEQY
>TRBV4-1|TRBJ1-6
ASSPTTGMGSTLR
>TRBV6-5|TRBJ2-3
ASSYGRVSGITDTQY